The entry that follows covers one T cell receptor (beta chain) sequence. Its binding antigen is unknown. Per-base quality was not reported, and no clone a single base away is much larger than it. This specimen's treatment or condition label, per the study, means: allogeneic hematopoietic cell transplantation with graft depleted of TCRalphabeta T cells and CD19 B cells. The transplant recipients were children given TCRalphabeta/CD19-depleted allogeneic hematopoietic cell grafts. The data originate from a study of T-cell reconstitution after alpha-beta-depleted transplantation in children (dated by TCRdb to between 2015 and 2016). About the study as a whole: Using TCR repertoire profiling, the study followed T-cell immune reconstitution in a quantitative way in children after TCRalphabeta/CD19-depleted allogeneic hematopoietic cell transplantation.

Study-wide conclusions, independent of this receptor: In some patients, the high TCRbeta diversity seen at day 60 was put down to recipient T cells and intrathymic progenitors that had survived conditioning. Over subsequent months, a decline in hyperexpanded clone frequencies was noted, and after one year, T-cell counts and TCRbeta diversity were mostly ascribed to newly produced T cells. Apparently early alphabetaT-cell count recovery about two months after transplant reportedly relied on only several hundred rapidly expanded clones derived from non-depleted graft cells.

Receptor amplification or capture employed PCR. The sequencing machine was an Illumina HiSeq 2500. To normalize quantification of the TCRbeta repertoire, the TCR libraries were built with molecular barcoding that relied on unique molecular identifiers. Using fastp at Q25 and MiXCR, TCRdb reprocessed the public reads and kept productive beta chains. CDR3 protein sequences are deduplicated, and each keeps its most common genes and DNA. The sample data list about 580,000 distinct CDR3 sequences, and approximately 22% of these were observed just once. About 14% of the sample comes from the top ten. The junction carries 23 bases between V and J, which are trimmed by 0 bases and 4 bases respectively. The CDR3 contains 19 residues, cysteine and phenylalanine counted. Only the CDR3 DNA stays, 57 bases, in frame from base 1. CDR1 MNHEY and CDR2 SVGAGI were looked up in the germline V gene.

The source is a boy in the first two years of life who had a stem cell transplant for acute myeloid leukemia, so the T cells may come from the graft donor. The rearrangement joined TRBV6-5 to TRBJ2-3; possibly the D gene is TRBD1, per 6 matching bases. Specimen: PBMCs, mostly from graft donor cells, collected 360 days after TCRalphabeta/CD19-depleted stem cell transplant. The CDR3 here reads CASSYSTVVGDIDPDTQYF. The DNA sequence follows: TGTGCCAGCAGTTACTCGACGGTCGTGGGGGACATAGACCCAGATACGCAGTATTTT.